The 13 T cell receptor beta chains below were found in one sample sequenced in a study of blood T cells in healthy people across ages. Sample-barcoded 5' priming and a J-beta primer mix drove a second PCR of about 6 to 12 cycles. TCRdb used MiXCR to reprocess the 5' RACE reads, holding one entry per CDR3 protein. The sample yields about 1.4 million distinct CDR3 sequences, 45% to 70% seen once. The material sequenced was blood. The receptors were gathered from a man younger than 30 in good health.

This chain uses TRBV4-1 with TRBJ1-5; D might be TRBD1 (5 bases). This CDR3 is 15 amino acids long. The germline gives CDR1 MGHRA, CDR2 YSYEKL. V was cut by 3 bases and J by 3 bases, with 12 bases left in between. The CDR3 spells CASSQGPFYNQPQHF. The CDR3 DNA reads TGCGCCAGCAGCCAGGGACCCTTCTACAATCAGCCCCAGCATTTT.

The chain has TRBV7-9 and TRBJ1-2, with TRBD1 matching 7 bases. Germline V gene lookup returns CDR1 SEHNR and CDR2 FQNEAQ (reference sequence). The CDR3 sequence is 15 residues long. V lost 1 base and J lost 3; bases outside the gene matches: 5. The CDR3 DNA sequence: TGTGCCAGCAGCTTAGAGGGGGCGTCGCACTATGGCTACACCTTC. It codes for CASSLEGASHYGYTF.

The rearrangement joins TRBV7-2 to TRBJ2-6; TRBD2 is a possible D gene (6 bases). The germline CDR1 and CDR2 sequences are SGHTA and FQGNSA. This CDR3 is 13 amino acids long. V lost 3 bases and J lost 10, with 10 bases in between. Here the CDR3 reads CASSFQGGNVLTF. CDR3 in DNA: TGTGCCAGCAGCTTTCAGGGAGGTAACGTCCTGACTTTC.

J is TRBJ2-3 and V is TRBV2; possible D gene TRBD2, 5 bases. The ends were cut back, 6 bases at V and 5 bases at J, with 12 bases in the middle. Germline V gives CDR1 SNHLY, CDR2 FYNNEI. There are 13 residues in the CDR3. CDR3 coding DNA: TGTGCCAGCAGACTCGGGATGGGAGATACGCAGTATTTT. It codes for CASRLGMGDTQYF.

This chain connects TRBV4-3 to TRBJ2-1, with 14 bases matching TRBD2. Germline CDR1 LGHNA, CDR2 YSLEER. This CDR3 spans 14 amino acids. Trimming cost V 3 bases and J 13 bases; bases outside gene matches: 5. DNA for the CDR3: TGCGCCAGCAGCCATGTGACTAGCGGGGGGGATCAGTTCTTC. Its protein product is CASSHVTSGGDQFF.

The CDR3 DNA reads TGTGCCAGCAGCTTAGAGGGGGTTATCAACGAGCAGTTCTTC. Encoded protein: CASSLEGVINEQFF. The rearrangement links TRBV7-2 to TRBJ2-1; possible D gene TRBD1, 6 bases. The CDR3 loop spans 14 amino acids. Deletions cut 1 base from V and 10 bases from J, with 14 bases between. Germline CDR1 and CDR2: SGHTA and FQGNSA.

The chain joins TRBV20-1 to TRBJ2-5; D is ambiguous. Germline V gene data show CDR1 as DFQATT and CDR2 as SNEGSKA (reference sequence). Trimming took 0 bases from V and 5 from J, leaving 10 bases between them. The CDR3 runs to 13 residues. The CDR3 DNA reads TGCAGTGCTAGAGATTTTAATCAGGAGACCCAGTACTTC. Protein product: CSARDFNQETQYF.

This clonotype has just one count. The chain uses TRBV7-6 and TRBJ2-1, with D maybe TRBD2 (6 bases). Germline assignment: CDR1 SGHVS and CDR2 FNYEAQ. CDR3 length equals 18 residues. V was trimmed by 1 base and J by 2 bases, leaving 18 bases between them. The CDR3 nucleotides read TGTGCCAGCAGCTTAGTTGGGTCGCGGGGAGATACCTACAATGAGCAGTTCTTC. Its protein is CASSLVGSRGDTYNEQFF.

This clonotype was detected only once. This chain joins TRBV12-3 or TRBV12-4 and TRBJ1-1; tentative D call: TRBD1 (6 bases). This CDR3 spans 14 amino acids. The V end lost 6 bases, the J end lost 3 bases, and 14 bases lay between the germline ends. For the CDR3, the DNA is TGTGCCAGCAGCACGGGACACCGAGACACTGAAGCTTTCTTT. It is translated as CASSTGHRDTEAFF.

This rearrangement joins TRBV4-3 to TRBJ1-4; possibly TRBD1 for D (5 bases). The CDR3 extends over 15 amino acids. The ends were cut back, 0 bases at V and 8 bases at J, with 13 bases in the middle. Germline V gene data show CDR1 as LGHNA and CDR2 as YSLEER. The DNA of the CDR3 is TGCGCCAGCAGCCAAGATGGCAAGAGGGGCGAAAAACTGTTTTTT. It encodes CASSQDGKRGEKLFF.

The J gene is TRBJ1-2, the V gene TRBV20-1; D remains unclear. The germline V gene encodes CDR1 DFQATT and CDR2 SNEGSKA (reference sequence). The CDR3 length is 14 residues. With 0 bases removed from V and 4 bases from J, the gap between germline ends came to 12 bases. The CDR3, as DNA: TGCAGTGCTAGAGATGACGGCCTTTCCTATGGCTACACCTTC. It is translated as CSARDDGLSYGYTF.

This clonotype appeared a single time. V and J are TRBV28 and TRBJ2-1, with TRBD1 as a possible D gene (5 bases). Germline V CDR1 and CDR2: MDHEN, SYDVKM. V shed 4 bases and J shed 0 bases, with 10 bases lying between them. The CDR3 extends over 15 amino acids. CDR3 protein: CASSSRTNSYNEQFF. DNA for the CDR3: TGTGCCAGCAGTTCTCGGACAAACTCCTACAATGAGCAGTTCTTC.

This chain joins TRBV7-9 and TRBJ1-1; D is uncertain. Trimming stripped 1 base from V and 5 bases from J, with 11 bases between. Per the germline V gene, CDR1 is SEHNR and CDR2 is FQNEAQ (reference sequence). This CDR3 is 14 amino acids long. CDR3 sequence (DNA): TGTGCCAGCAGCTTAGGATCGTGGCAGACTGAAGCTTTCTTT. Protein sequence: CASSLGSWQTEAFF.